Presented here are 14 T cell receptor beta chains from one specimen sequenced in a study of immune heterogeneity within non-small cell lung tumors. With approximately 600 ng used per sample, the template was genomic DNA from bulk tumor. Each primary tumor yielded several biopsies, collected far apart from one another at surgery. Patients underwent curative surgery for non-small cell lung cancer (untreated and newly diagnosed). TCR beta CDR3 was amplified by multiplex PCR using 32 V and 13 J primers. TCRdb processed the multiplex PCR reads anew with MiXCR; each CDR3 protein has one entry. This sample carries about 4,300 distinct CDR3 sequences, nearly 25% of them seen once, and the ten largest clones take about 9.8%. Sequencing was done on a sample of lung tumor tissue. The receptors derive from a man over 45 with non-small cell lung cancer.

This chain connects TRBV30 to TRBJ1-6, with unresolved D. The CDR3 contains 15 residues. V was pared by 4 bases and J by 3 bases, with 13 bases between. Germline V gene sequence: CDR1 GTSNPN, CDR2 SVGIG (reference sequence). In nucleotides, the CDR3 is TGTGCCTGGAAAGACCCGGCTCTCTATAATTCACCCCTCCACTTT. It specifies CAWKDPALYNSPLHF.

Relative to its sample, this clonotype is medium-sized. J is TRBJ2-7 and V is TRBV11-3, with 7 bases matching TRBD1. After removal of 2 bases from V and 4 bases from J, the junction contained 8 bases not matched to a gene. The CDR3 length is 15 residues. Germline CDR1 is SGHNT and CDR2 is YENEEA. This CDR3 reads CASSLMRGPIYEQYF. The DNA of the CDR3 is TGTGCCAGCAGCTTAATGAGGGGGCCTATATACGAGCAGTACTTC.

This clonotype occurred many times. The rearrangement joins TRBV10-3 to TRBJ1-2, with unresolved D. The CDR3 length is 13 residues. Germline CDR1 ENHRY, CDR2 SYGVKD. Deletions cut 3 bases from V and 2 bases from J, with 7 bases between. Here the CDR3 reads CAISDEGNYGYTF. The CDR3 bases are TGTGCCATCAGTGACGAGGGAAACTATGGCTACACCTTC.

The genes are TRBV19 and TRBJ1-2; TRBD1 agrees at 7 bases. This CDR3 spans 11 amino acids. Germline values: CDR1 LNHDA, CDR2 SQIVND (reference sequence). The junction had 3 bases not matched to a gene; V was cut back by 8 bases and J by 6 bases. DNA for the CDR3: TGTGCCAGTTACAGGGGCAATGGCTACACCTTC. Its protein is CASYRGNGYTF.

Within the sample, this clonotype is medium-sized (0.01 to 0.1%). The V gene is TRBV5-1, the J gene TRBJ2-7; maybe TRBD1 (5 bases). The germline CDR1 and CDR2 sequences are SGHRS and YFSETQ. CDR3 length equals 15 residues. Trimming left V 3 bases short and J 1 base short, with 14 bases between. CDR3 coding DNA: TGCGCCAGCAGCTCGGGCAGGGTTGCATCCTACGAGCAGTACTTC. This codes for CASSSGRVASYEQYF.

J is TRBJ1-2 and V is TRBV28; maybe TRBD1 (5 bases). CDR3 size: 12 residues. Germline V gene lookup returns CDR1 MDHEN and CDR2 SYDVKM. Trimming shortened V by 6 bases and J by 13 bases, and 18 bases separated the two germline ends. CDR3 protein: CASSSHDSTSTF. CDR3 DNA sequence: TGTGCCAGCAGCTCCCATGACAGCACCTCCACCTTC.

In its sample, this clonotype ranks as medium-sized (0.01 to 0.1%). The J gene is TRBJ1-5, the V gene TRBV6-1; maybe TRBD1 (6 bases). This CDR3 spans 14 amino acids. Per germline, CDR1 MNHNS and CDR2 SASEGT. The V end was cut by 6 bases, the J end by 6 bases, with 15 bases between. CDR3 coding DNA: TGTGCCAGCAGGGACAGTTCCGGGCGTCAGCCCCAGCATTTT. Amino acid sequence: CASRDSSGRQPQHF.

Many counts were recorded for this clonotype. The rearrangement links TRBV5-5 to TRBJ1-2; no definite D call. Trimming pared 1 base from V and 3 bases from J, leaving 13 bases between. Germline V gene sequence: CDR1 SGHKS, CDR2 YYEKEE (reference sequence). The CDR3 sequence is 15 residues long. CDR3 sequence: CASSLMFGGDYGYTF. Written as DNA, the CDR3 is TGTGCCAGCAGCTTGATGTTCGGCGGGGACTATGGCTACACCTTC.

This clonotype is medium-sized by share. This chain links TRBV15 with TRBJ1-2; weak D call: TRBD1 (5 bases). Germline-derived CDR1 and CDR2 are LNHNV and YYDKDF (reference sequence). The CDR3 has 12 residues. Trimming took off 5 bases at V and 6 bases at J, with 10 bases between the two ends. The CDR3 DNA follows: TGTGCCACCAGCCATGGGGCGGATGGCTACACCTTC. It yields the protein CATSHGADGYTF.

In the case of this clonotype: This may stem from a read error, because a much larger clone lies one nucleotide away. CDR3 region: CASSFKQANEQFF. The CDR3, as DNA: TGTGCCAGCAGCTTCAAACAGGCTAATGAGCAGTTCTTC. This chain joins TRBV7-8 and TRBJ2-1; D perhaps matches TRBD1 (5 bases). The CDR3 totals 13 residues. Trimming stripped 3 bases from V and 7 bases from J, with 10 bases between. CDR1 and CDR2 from the germline V gene are SGHVS and FQNEAQ.

In its sample, this clonotype is medium-sized. The genes are TRBV28 and TRBJ2-7, with TRBD2 matching 9 bases. Germline CDR1 MDHEN, CDR2 SYDVKM. V gave up 6 bases and J gave up 5 bases; unmatched junction bases: 11. CDR3 length: 15 amino acids. Here the CDR3 reads CASSIRGTSNHEQYF. In nucleotides, the CDR3 is TGTGCCAGCAGCATCCGAGGGACTAGCAACCACGAGCAGTACTTC. Drawing the rest from reference TRBV28 and TRBJ2-7, the complete variable domain is DVKVTQSSRYLVKRTGEKVFLECVQDMDHENMFWYRQDPGLGLRLIYFSYDVKMKEKGDIPEGYSVSREKKERFSLILESASTNQTSMYLCASSIRGTSNHEQYFGPGTRLTVT.

In this sample, this clonotype turned up many times. One end of the junction varies from germline; a read error may be responsible. CDR3 residues: CASSPRDSINCGYTF. CDR3 DNA: TGTGCCAGCAGTCCCCGGGACAGCATTAACTGTGGCTACACCTTC. The V gene is TRBV28, the J gene TRBJ1-2; the match to TRBD1 covers 7 bases. Germline V gives CDR1 MDHEN, CDR2 SYDVKM. CDR3 size: 15 residues.

This clonotype is medium-sized within its sample. The chain joins TRBV18 to TRBJ1-1, with 8 bases matching TRBD1. The V and J ends lost 6 bases and 4 bases, in that order; junction bases with no gene match: 4. The CDR3 is 13 residues long. CDR1 KGHSH and CDR2 LQKENI come from the germline V gene. CDR3 amino acids: CASSWTGSTEAFF. Here the CDR3 DNA reads TGTGCCAGCTCCTGGACAGGGAGCACTGAAGCTTTCTTT.

This clonotype has a handful of counts. Being one base from a much bigger clone, this may be a read error. The genes are TRBV6-1 and TRBJ1-1; no definite D call. Germline CDR1 reads MNHNS; CDR2 reads SASEGT. The CDR3 totals 12 residues. The CDR3 region is CASIAQNTGAFF. Here the CDR3 DNA reads TGTGCCAGCATAGCCCAGAACACTGGAGCTTTCTTT.